This T cell receptor (beta chain) is drawn from a study of blood T cell repertoires in COVID-19. Repertoires were generated with immunoSEQ multiplex PCR, while TCRdb's copy carries only in-frame clones and drops some. The sample holds 200,000 to 250,000 clones; 70% to 90% are singletons and the top ten take around 2.2%. Looked up from germline, CDR1 is SQVTM and CDR2 is ANQGSEA. Trimming left V 6 bases short and J 3 bases short, with 11 bases between. The CDR3 loop spans 12 amino acids. The sequence was obtained from a man aged 30 to 39 who had recovered from COVID-19. V gene TRBV29-1 combines with J gene TRBJ1-1, with D possibly matching TRBD1 (6 bases). The sample comprised peripheral blood. The CDR3 here is CSVVTGYTEAFF. CDR3 nucleotides: TGCAGCGTCGTCACAGGGTACACTGAAGCTTTCTTT. Together with reference TRBV29-1 and TRBJ1-1, the CDR3 gives the full variable domain: SAVISQKPSRDICQRGTSLTIQCQVDSQVTMMFWYRQQPGQSLTLIATANQGSEATYESGFVIDKFPISRPNLTFSTLTVSNMSPEDSSIYLCSVVTGYTEAFFGQGTRLTVV.